The T cell receptor beta chain described here comes from a study of regulatory T cells in long-lasting Graves disease. V lost 4 bases, J lost 1 base, and 16 bases lay in between. The germline gives CDR1 MGHRA, CDR2 YSYEKL. This CDR3 spans 16 amino acids. Arm-PCR of CDR3 regions and iRepertoire HTBI primers were the basis on which TCR beta libraries were built. In TCRdb, the multiplex PCR reads were re-called with MiXCR into one record per CDR3 protein. The sample includes about 500,000 distinct CDR3 sequences, roughly 15% of them seen just once. Only a few counts were recorded for this clonotype. Time point reported: newly diagnosed GD, antithyroid drugs for less than 3 months. TCR sequences were obtained from RNA taken from PBMCs. These data were likewise used in another study, on T cells in Graves' hyperthyroidism and ophthalmopathy.

The rearrangement links TRBV4-1 to TRBJ2-5, with a possible D match to TRBD1 (5 bases). This TCR was recovered from a man aged 35-49 years with Graves disease. The source was peripheral blood mononuclear cells (PBMCs), collected at new diagnosis, from a patient treated with antithyroid drugs. Here the CDR3 DNA reads TGCGCCAGCAGCCTCTCCCAGGCGCAGGGCCAAGAGACCCAGTACTTC. It yields the protein CASSLSQAQGQETQYF.